The rows below give T cell receptor beta chains drawn from one sample of a study of shared T cell receptors in the human thymus. Method: immunoSEQ multiplex PCR; TCRdb's copy keeps in-frame clones and lacks some. Among roughly 560,000 clones listed, 75% to 80% were seen once. The same data also contributed to another study, on human thymus T cells.

What was sequenced was thymocytes. The receptors shown here come from a boy in the first two years of life with a congenital heart defect. Each CDR3 is given without its conserved first and last residue.

V: TRBV4-1
CDR3: ASSQGLFHEQY

V: TRBV5-8
CDR3: ASRLNPGTQY

V: TRBV5-1
CDR3: ATRQGAWTDTQY

V: TRBV6-6
CDR3: ASSYSDGDEKLF

V: TRBV11-2
CDR3: ASSLLGDRVSEAF

V: TRBV2
CDR3: ASSPPNPSGHAYEQY

V: TRBV13
CDR3: ASSRPGQEGDYGYT

V: TRBV27
CDR3: ASRDHRLHSYNEQF

V: TRBV5-1
CDR3: ASSRGQQETQY

V: TRBV5-6
CDR3: ASSRGFSSYEQY

V: TRBV9
CDR3: ASSVDPRAGGPDTQY

V: TRBV5-6
CDR3: ASSLGGRTGAYGYT